Detailed here is one T cell receptor beta chain. A Seattle source enrolled patients during active infection and followed them longitudinally. Authors' methods: Reference gene primer amplification gave nucleated cell count estimates. Profiled with immunoSEQ multiplex PCR; TCRdb holds only in-frame clones, not every one. The V and J calls and clone size come from that table; D and trimming were worked out from the DNA. Counted here are 300,000 to 450,000 clones, 80% to 90% occurring once; the ten biggest clones make up 8.5% to 12%. The data derive from a study of blood T cell repertoires in COVID-19. Across the study: T cells, B-cell-depleted T cells, or PBMCs supplied cDNA or gDNA.

This receptor was taken from a woman in her 30s with COVID-19, enrolled during active disease. Sequenced: peripheral blood.

CDR3 nucleotide sequence: TGTGCCAGCAGTTTTGCGGGGGATAGCACTGAAGCTTTCTTT. Residues: CASSFAGDSTEAFF. The chain employs TRBV27 and TRBJ1-1, with D tentatively TRBD1 (5 bases). This CDR3 contains 14 residues. Trimming stripped 3 bases from V and 4 bases from J, with 12 bases between. Per the germline V gene, CDR1 is MNHEY and CDR2 is SMNVEV (reference sequence).